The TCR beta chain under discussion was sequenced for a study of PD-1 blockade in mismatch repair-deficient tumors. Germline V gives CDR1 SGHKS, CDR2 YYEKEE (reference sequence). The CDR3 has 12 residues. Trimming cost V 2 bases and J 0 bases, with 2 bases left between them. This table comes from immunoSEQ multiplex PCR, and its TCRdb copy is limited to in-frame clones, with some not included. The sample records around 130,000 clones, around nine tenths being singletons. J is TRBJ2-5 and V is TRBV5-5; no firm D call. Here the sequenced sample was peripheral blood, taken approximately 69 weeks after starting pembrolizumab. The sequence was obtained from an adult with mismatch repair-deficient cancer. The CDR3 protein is CASSFHQETQYF. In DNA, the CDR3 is TGTGCCAGCAGCTTTCACCAAGAGACCCAGTACTTC.